This TCR beta chain stems from a study of blood T cells in healthy people across ages. Findings and limits, study-wide: CMV status of donors was unknown, possibly confounding expanded clonotype changes. Strong correlation existed between TCR beta diversity and naive T cell percentage.

This clonotype was detected many times. Its specificity is not known. Per-sample PBMC isolation yielded at least 6 million cells. Through a sample-barcoded 5' primer and a J-beta primer mix, a second PCR was run for 7 to 11 cycles. A template-switch adaptor with 12 random nucleotides tagged each cDNA molecule. TCRdb analysed the 5' RACE reads with MiXCR anew, one entry per CDR3 protein. This table has fewer than 700,000 distinct CDR3 sequences, around 50% appearing once. This CDR3 is 11 amino acids long. Per the germline V gene, CDR1 is SQVTM and CDR2 is ANQGSEA. The chain employs TRBV29-1 and TRBJ2-5; D assignment may be TRBD1 or TRBD2 (5 bases each). Sequencing was performed on blood. The receptor was derived from a man older than 75 in good health. The CDR3 bases are TGCGGGGAAACGAGGGGAGAGACCCAGTACTTC. This codes for CGETRGETQYF.